Listed below are T cell receptor beta chains from one sample, sequenced in a study of blood T cell repertoires in COVID-19. Libraries were prepared by immunoSEQ multiplex PCR; TCRdb keeps only in-frame clonotypes and omits some of them. In the table there are fewer than 250,000 clones, about four fifths of which are singletons. The sample consisted of peripheral blood. The receptors come from a woman aged 70 to 79 with acute or convalescent COVID-19. CDR3s include the opening cysteine and the closing phenylalanine or tryptophan.

j_call v_call cdr3_length cdr3_aa
TRBJ2-7 TRBV11-2 14 CASSLDHSLHEQYF
TRBJ2-5 TRBV28 13 CASSLDRVETQYF
TRBJ1-2 TRBV7-2 13 CASSLAEGGGYTF
TRBJ2-7 TRBV5-1 15 CASSLAGGPSYEQYF
TRBJ2-7 TRBV4-3 16 CASSQDLLGGANEQYF
TRBJ2-2 TRBV2 14 CASSGDRDTGELFF
TRBJ1-1 TRBV30 13 CAWSLDTNTEAFF
TRBJ1-4 TRBV7-9 14 CASSFDRGSEKLFF
TRBJ1-5 TRBV6-5 15 CASSSGDFGNQPQHF
TRBJ2-1 TRBV4-2 14 CASSGGLVGNEQFF
TRBJ1-2 TRBV3-1/TRBV3-2 16 CASSRIGTAFNYGYTF
TRBJ1-2 TRBV29-1 15 CSSAMGAGFGNGYTF
TRBJ2-1 TRBV28 15 CASSLPGQPHNEQFF
TRBJ1-2 TRBV2 13 CASSENANYGYTF
TRBJ1-1 TRBV9 15 CASSGPGTGTTEAFF
TRBJ2-5 TRBV6-2/TRBV6-3 15 CASSPNRGPQETQYF
TRBJ1-1 TRBV19 18 CASSLLQGLPPVNTEAFF
TRBJ2-7 TRBV18 15 CASSHTGQGVYEQYF
TRBJ1-2 TRBV29-1 15 CSVEALTGGGYGYTF
TRBJ1-2 TRBV3-1/TRBV3-2 16 CASSHSRDRAAYGYTF
TRBJ2-5 TRBV9 17 CASSTSPVRGGGETQYF
TRBJ1-1 TRBV27 14 CASRPTGGGTEAFF
TRBJ2-3 TRBV19 13 CASKRRGPDTQYF
TRBJ2-3 TRBV11-2 14 CASSEWGDTDTQYF
TRBJ1-5 TRBV11-2 14 CASSLDHINQPQHF
TRBJ1-1 TRBV10-1 12 CASSTGGTEAFF
TRBJ1-4 TRBV7-2 15 CASSLGGTGVEKLFF
TRBJ1-1 TRBV20-1 14 CSASVGGLRTEAFF
TRBJ1-1 TRBV5-1 14 CASSLDSMNTEAFF
TRBJ2-1 TRBV5-1 15 CASSLGGTGGDEQFF
TRBJ2-3 TRBV7-2 14 CASSLGRATDTQYF
TRBJ2-2 TRBV19 17 CASSRIRDRGSTGELFF
TRBJ1-2 TRBV7-8 15 CASSPRMVRNYGYTF
TRBJ1-1 TRBV6-5 15 CASSYSTGPEGEAFF
TRBJ1-2 TRBV28 11 CAGADIYGYTF
TRBJ1-6 TRBV2 16 CASSDQTGVPNSPLHF
TRBJ1-1 TRBV5-1 13 CASSFDRVTEAFF
TRBJ2-7 TRBV11-2 17 CASSLDRGQRSSYEQYF
TRBJ1-3 TRBV5-6 16 CASSLDSFSSGNTIYF
TRBJ2-7 TRBV6-5 14 CASSPDSYSYEQYF
TRBJ1-4 TRBV7-2 14 CASRFGTGHEKLFF
TRBJ1-3 TRBV3-1/TRBV3-2 14 CASSGTGTGDTIYF
TRBJ1-6 TRBV5-1 16 CASSLEGVEINSPLHF
TRBJ1-2 TRBV10-3 13 CAISGDRGYGYTF
TRBJ2-2 TRBV5-6 15 CASSPLAGYTGELFF
TRBJ2-2 TRBV19 13 CASRQGNTGELFF
TRBJ1-2 TRBV19 18 CASSPGQGASSGDYGYTF